This T cell receptor beta chain was identified in a study of regulatory T cells in long-lasting Graves disease. Study-level findings and limits: Sharing of public clonotypes was greater in persistent patients (under 3,000) than in new patients (fewer than 1,000).

HTBI primers from iRepertoire and Arm-PCR of CDR3 regions yielded the TCR beta libraries. TCRdb re-called the multiplex PCR reads with MiXCR, one entry per CDR3 protein. The repertoire holds a few hundred thousand distinct CDR3 sequences, with 16% as singletons. Stated time point: newly diagnosed GD, antithyroid drugs for less than 3 months. From RNA extracted from PBMCs, the TCR library was made. An endocrinology unit in Xi'an, China, supplied the patients. This clonotype was recorded many times. Its target is not known. The CDR3 runs to 12 residues. V lost 6 bases and J 4 bases, leaving 9 bases between the germline ends. Germline lookup yields CDR1 MDHEN and CDR2 SYDVKM. Separately, the same data were catalogued under a study of T cells in Graves' hyperthyroidism and ophthalmopathy. This second study says: Stable hyperthyroidism: no ophthalmopathy progression over 18 months of follow-up. Hyperthyroidism, newly diagnosed and lasting under 2 months, affected patients aged 18 to 65.

This clonotype originated in a man aged 35-49 years with Graves disease. The V call is TRBV28, the J call TRBJ1-1; D not certain. This specimen consisted of peripheral blood mononuclear cells (PBMCs), obtained at new diagnosis, from a patient treated with antithyroid drugs. CDR3 nucleotides: TGTGCCAGCAGGCCGTATGGCACTGAAGCTTTCTTT. It yields the protein CASRPYGTEAFF. The full variable domain, its missing parts supplied by reference TRBV28 and TRBJ1-1, is DVKVTQSSRYLVKRTGEKVFLECVQDMDHENMFWYRQDPGLGLRLIYFSYDVKMKEKGDIPEGYSVSREKKERFSLILESASTNQTSMYLCASRPYGTEAFFGQGTRLTVV.